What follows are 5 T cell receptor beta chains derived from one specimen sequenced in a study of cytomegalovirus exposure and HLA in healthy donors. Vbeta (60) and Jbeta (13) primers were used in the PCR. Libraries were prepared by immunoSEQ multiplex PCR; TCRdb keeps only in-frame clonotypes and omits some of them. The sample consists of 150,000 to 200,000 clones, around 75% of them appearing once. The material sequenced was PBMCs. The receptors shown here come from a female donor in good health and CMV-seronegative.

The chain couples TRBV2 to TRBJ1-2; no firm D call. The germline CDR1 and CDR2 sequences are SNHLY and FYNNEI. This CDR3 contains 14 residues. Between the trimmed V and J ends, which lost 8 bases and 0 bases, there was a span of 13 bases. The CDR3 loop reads CASGEKRANYGYTF. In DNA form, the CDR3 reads TGTGCCAGCGGGGAGAAGAGGGCTAACTATGGCTACACCTTC.

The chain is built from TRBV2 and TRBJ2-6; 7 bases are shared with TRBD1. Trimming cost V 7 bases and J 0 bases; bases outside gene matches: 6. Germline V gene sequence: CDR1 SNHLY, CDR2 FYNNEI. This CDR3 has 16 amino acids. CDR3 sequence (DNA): TGTGCCAGCACCCTCTCAGGGGGCTCTGGGGCCAACGTCCTGACTTTC. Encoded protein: CASTLSGGSGANVLTF. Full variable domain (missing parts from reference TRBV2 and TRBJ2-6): EPEVTQTPSHQVTQMGQEVILRCVPISNHLYFYWYRQILGQKVEFLVSFYNNEISEKSEIFDDQFSVERPDGSNFTLKIRSTKLEDSAMYFCASTLSGGSGANVLTFGAGSRLTVL.

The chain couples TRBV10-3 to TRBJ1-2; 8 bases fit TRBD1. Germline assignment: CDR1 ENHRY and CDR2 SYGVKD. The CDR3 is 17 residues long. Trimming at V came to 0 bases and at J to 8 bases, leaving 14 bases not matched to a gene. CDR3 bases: TGTGCCATCAGTGAGTCCTTGGGTCCGGGACAGGCTTCGGGCTACACCTTC. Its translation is CAISESLGPGQASGYTF.

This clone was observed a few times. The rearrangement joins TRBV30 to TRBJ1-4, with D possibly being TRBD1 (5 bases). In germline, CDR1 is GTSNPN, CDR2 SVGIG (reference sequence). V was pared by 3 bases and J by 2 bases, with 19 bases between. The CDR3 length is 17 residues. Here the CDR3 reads CAWSLGQQAWTNEKLFF. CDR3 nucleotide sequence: TGTGCCTGGAGCCTCGGACAACAGGCTTGGACTAATGAAAAACTGTTTTTT. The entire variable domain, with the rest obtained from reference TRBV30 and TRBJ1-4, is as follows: SQTIHQWPATLVQPVGSPLSLECTVEGTSNPNLYWYRQAAGRGLQLLFYSVGIGQISSEVPQNLSASRPQDRQFILSSKKLLLSDSGFYLCAWSLGQQAWTNEKLFFGSGTQLSVL.

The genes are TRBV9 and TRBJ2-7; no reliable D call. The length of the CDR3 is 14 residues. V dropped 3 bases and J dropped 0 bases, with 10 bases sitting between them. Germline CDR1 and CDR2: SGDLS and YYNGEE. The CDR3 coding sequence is TGTGCCAGCAGCGGGTCCCCCTACTCCTACGAGCAGTACTTC. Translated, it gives CASSGSPYSYEQYF.